This entry lists 28 T cell receptor beta chains sequenced from one sample in a study of blood T cell repertoires in COVID-19. The method was immunoSEQ multiplex PCR; TCRdb's version includes in-frame clones alone and lacks a portion of them. The profile shows 160,000 or so clones, approximately 87% of them singletons. Sequencing was performed on PBMCs or T cells enriched from blood (not recorded which). These receptors were collected from a woman aged 45 to 65 who had recovered from COVID-19.

The V gene is TRBV4-2, the J gene TRBJ1-5; D gene uncertain. Germline loops: CDR1 LGHNA, CDR2 YNFKEQ. Trimming pared 0 bases from V and 7 bases from J, leaving 7 bases between. This CDR3 has 13 residues. DNA of the CDR3: TGTGCCAGCAGCCAAGAAAACAGACAGCCCCAGCATTTT. Encoded protein: CASSQENRQPQHF.

CDR3 DNA sequence: TGTGCCAGTTCCGTAGATAACTATGGCTACACCTTC. Its translation: CASSVDNYGYTF. The rearrangement links TRBV12-3 or TRBV12-4 to TRBJ1-2; no clear D. V was trimmed by 9 bases and J by 1 base, leaving 9 bases between them. The length of the CDR3 is 12 residues.

The chain links TRBV18 to TRBJ2-7; the match to TRBD1 covers 7 bases. V trimming: 0 bases; J trimming: 3 bases; junction bases outside the gene matches: 5. CDR3 size: 15 residues. Germline V gene sequence: CDR1 KGHSH, CDR2 LQKENI. CDR3: CASSPPGGSLYEQYF. The CDR3 DNA sequence: TGTGCCAGCTCACCACCAGGGGGCTCTCTCTACGAGCAGTACTTC.

V is TRBV11-3 and J is TRBJ1-4; no firm D call. Trimming cost V 5 bases and J 7 bases, with 8 bases left between them. Looked up from germline, CDR1 is SGHNT and CDR2 is YENEEA. The CDR3 extends over 12 amino acids. This CDR3 is CASSPRGEKLFF. CDR3 nucleotides: TGTGCCAGCAGCCCGAGAGGTGAAAAACTGTTTTTT.

This clone was seen a single time. This chain uses TRBV6-5 with TRBJ1-1; D gene uncertain. The CDR3 length is 13 residues. V dropped 2 bases and J dropped 0 bases, with 4 bases sitting between them. Germline assignment: CDR1 MNHEY and CDR2 SVGAGI. The DNA for the CDR3 is TGTGCCAGCAGTTACACAGTGAACACTGAAGCTTTCTTT. It encodes CASSYTVNTEAFF.

This rearrangement joins TRBV6-2 or TRBV6-3 to TRBJ1-1; D is unclear. CDR1 and CDR2 (germline): MNHEY, SVGEGT. The length of the CDR3 is 17 residues. V dropped 5 bases and J dropped 1 base, with 20 bases sitting between them. Written as DNA, the CDR3 is TGTGCCAGCAGTACCGCCAGTGCAATTCGGGGGAACACTGAAGCTTTCTTT. Amino acids: CASSTASAIRGNTEAFF.

The chain carries TRBV9 and TRBJ1-1, with TRBD1 matching 7 bases. The trim removed 0 bases at V and 1 base at J, leaving 9 bases unmatched. CDR1 is SGDLS and CDR2 is YYNGEE in the germline V gene. This CDR3 has 17 residues. CDR3 sequence: CASSVGFRGPPNTEAFF. For the CDR3, the DNA is TGTGCCAGCAGCGTAGGTTTTAGGGGGCCCCCGAACACTGAAGCTTTCTTT.

This clone was counted a few times. The chain carries TRBV9 and TRBJ1-2; D is unclear. Trimming took 1 base from V and 0 from J, leaving 19 bases between them. Germline CDR1 SGDLS, CDR2 YYNGEE. The CDR3 loop spans 18 amino acids. This chain's CDR3 is CASSVTGRPPLANYGYTF. In nucleotides, the CDR3 is TGTGCCAGCAGCGTAACGGGGAGGCCGCCACTAGCTAACTATGGCTACACCTTC.

The chain couples TRBV6-5 to TRBJ2-1; 10 bases align to TRBD2. Germline values: CDR1 MNHEY, CDR2 SVGAGI. V trimming: 7 bases; J trimming: 10 bases; junction bases outside the gene matches: 10. The CDR3 has 14 residues. CDR3 residues: CASIASGSLGEQFF. The CDR3 DNA follows: TGTGCCAGCATTGCTAGCGGGAGCCTCGGGGAGCAGTTCTTC.

The chain is built from TRBV5-1 and TRBJ1-2, with 9 bases that match TRBD1. V shed 0 bases and J 6 bases; nucleotides not matched to a gene: 3. Germline CDR1 is SGHRS and CDR2 is YFSETQ. The CDR3 length is 14 residues. The CDR3 loop reads CASSLDRGRDGYTF. The CDR3 DNA reads TGCGCCAGCAGCTTGGACAGGGGGCGGGATGGCTACACCTTC.

This clone is a singleton in its sample. The V and J genes are TRBV11-3 and TRBJ1-2; tentatively, D is TRBD1 (5 bases). The CDR3 length is 14 residues. The germline gives CDR1 SGHNT, CDR2 YENEEA. V gave up 0 bases and J gave up 7 bases, with 12 bases separating them. The CDR3 DNA is TGTGCCAGCAGCTTAGATGGGGGGAGCGGTGGCTACACCTTC. Protein sequence: CASSLDGGSGGYTF. The whole variable domain, filled in from reference TRBV11-3 and TRBJ1-2, reads EAGVVQSPRYKIIEKKQPVAFWCNPISGHNTLYWYLQNLGQGPELLIRYENEEAVDDSQLPKDRFSAERLKGVDSTLKIQPAELGDSAVYLCASSLDGGSGGYTFGSGTRLTVV.

The sample holds one count of this clone. The rearrangement joins TRBV20-1 to TRBJ2-3, with a tentative D call TRBD2 (6 bases). This CDR3 is 13 amino acids long. V lost 3 bases to trimming and J lost 7 bases, with 14 bases between them. Germline values: CDR1 DFQATT, CDR2 SNEGSKA (reference sequence). The CDR3 sequence: CSASSGPGNTQYF. For the CDR3, the DNA is TGCAGTGCTAGTAGCGGACCTGGGAATACGCAGTATTTT.

This chain uses TRBV19 with TRBJ1-3; D remains unclear. The ends were cut back, 9 bases at V and 0 bases at J, with 12 bases in the middle. Germline assignment: CDR1 LNHDA and CDR2 SQIVND (reference sequence). The CDR3 loop spans 14 amino acids. CDR3 sequence reads: CASGGRGSGNTIYF. Here the CDR3 DNA reads TGTGCCAGCGGCGGTCGGGGCTCTGGAAACACCATATATTTT.

The rearrangement uses TRBV7-6 and TRBJ1-1; D call uncertain. Trimming removed 1 base at V and 1 base at J, with 10 bases between. There are 15 residues in the CDR3. Germline V gene lookup returns CDR1 SGHVS and CDR2 FNYEAQ. CDR3 DNA: TGTGCCAGCAGCTTAGACACCCTCCGGAACACTGAAGCTTTCTTT. Its translation is CASSLDTLRNTEAFF. The whole variable domain, remainder taken from reference TRBV7-6 and TRBJ1-1, is GAGVSQSPRYKVTKRGQDVALRCDPISGHVSLYWYRQALGQGPEFLTYFNYEAQQDKSGLPNDRFSAERPEGSISTLTIQRTEQRDSAMYRCASSLDTLRNTEAFFGQGTRLTVV.

V is TRBV11-2 and J is TRBJ1-2, with 8 bases identical to TRBD1. Trimming at V came to 5 bases and at J to 8 bases, leaving 7 bases not matched to a gene. CDR3 length equals 13 residues. Germline values: CDR1 SGHAT, CDR2 FQNNGV. DNA for the CDR3: TGTGCCAGCAGCCGCCAGGGGGCGTCCGGCTACACCTTC. Its protein product is CASSRQGASGYTF.

This clone was seen a few times. This sequence joins TRBV11-2 and TRBJ1-6; D remains ambiguous. The CDR3 is 14 residues long. Germline lookup yields CDR1 SGHAT and CDR2 FQNNGV. Trimming took 0 bases from V and 11 from J, leaving 11 bases between them. CDR3 sequence: CASSLDYRAPPLHF. CDR3 in DNA: TGTGCCAGCAGCTTAGACTACAGAGCCCCACCCCTCCACTTT.

J is TRBJ2-7 and V is TRBV9, with D maybe TRBD1 (6 bases). This CDR3 is 12 amino acids long. Germline V gene sequence: CDR1 SGDLS, CDR2 YYNGEE. The germline V and J ends were trimmed by 5 bases and 1 base, with 7 bases remaining between them. CDR3 amino acids: CASSTGSYEQYF. CDR3 nucleotides: TGTGCCAGCAGTACAGGGTCCTACGAGCAGTACTTC.

V is TRBV6-5 and J is TRBJ1-1, with a weak D call TRBD1 (5 bases). CDR1 MNHEY and CDR2 SVGAGI come from the germline V gene. V lost 5 bases to trimming and J lost 10 bases, with 14 bases between them. This CDR3 comprises 12 residues. CDR3 in DNA: TGTGCCAGCAGTACGGACACCTTGGTAGCTTTCTTT. It is translated as CASSTDTLVAFF.

This clone was observed once. The chain couples TRBV30 to TRBJ1-2, with 10 bases identical to TRBD1. Germline V gene lookup returns CDR1 GTSNPN and CDR2 SVGIG (reference sequence). This CDR3 has 14 amino acids. V shed 5 bases and J 5 bases; nucleotides not matched to a gene: 8. The CDR3 here is CAWPRDRGGYGYTF. In DNA, the CDR3 is TGTGCCTGGCCCCGGGACAGGGGCGGTTATGGCTACACCTTC.

This clone was picked up one time. The chain couples TRBV2 to TRBJ1-1; 7 bases are shared with TRBD1. The germline CDR1 and CDR2 sequences are SNHLY and FYNNEI. V shed 6 bases and J 1 base; nucleotides not matched to a gene: 2. The CDR3 loop spans 13 amino acids. DNA for the CDR3: TGTGCCAGCAGCCGGACAGGGAACACTGAAGCTTTCTTT. Translating gives CASSRTGNTEAFF.

This clone was recorded once. This chain links TRBV9 with TRBJ2-5; 7 bases line up with TRBD2. CDR1 is SGDLS, CDR2 YYNGEE, per germline. The CDR3 contains 16 residues. Losses at the gene ends were 4 bases for V and 5 bases for J; bases not matched to a gene: 14. The DNA for the CDR3 is TGTGCCAGCAGCTACGGCACGGGCGGGAGCCCGGAGACCCAGTACTTC. Protein: CASSYGTGGSPETQYF.

This clone was seen only once. The chain carries TRBV27 and TRBJ2-2, with 8 bases lining up with TRBD2. The junction had 9 bases not matched to a gene; V was cut back by 6 bases and J by 0 bases. In germline, CDR1 is MNHEY, CDR2 SMNVEV (reference sequence). This CDR3 region has 17 residues. The CDR3 is CASSLRAGAPNTGELFF. In nucleotides, the CDR3 is TGTGCCAGCAGCTTACGAGCGGGGGCCCCGAACACCGGGGAGCTGTTTTTT.

The rearrangement links TRBV5-4 to TRBJ1-1; 10 bases fit TRBD1. The CDR3 has 14 amino acids. The V gene's germline CDR1 is SGHNT and CDR2 YYREEE (reference sequence). The J segment lost 11 bases and the V segment lost 4 bases, leaving 11 bases of the junction unmatched. CDR3 sequence reads: CASSIRGQGSGAFF. In nucleotides, the CDR3 is TGTGCCAGCAGCATCCGGGGACAGGGGTCGGGGGCTTTCTTT. Drawing the rest from reference TRBV5-4 and TRBJ1-1, the complete variable domain is ETGVTQSPTHLIKTRGQQVTLRCSSQSGHNTVSWYQQALGQGPQFIFQYYREEENGRGNFPPRFSGLQFPNYSSELNVNALELDDSALYLCASSIRGQGSGAFFGQGTRLTVV.

This clone was counted a few times. The rearrangement links TRBV9 to TRBJ1-6; TRBD1 matches at 8 bases. This CDR3 region has 16 residues. Germline CDR1 SGDLS, CDR2 YYNGEE. Unmatched junction bases numbered 10, after V lost 2 bases and J lost 9 bases. The DNA of the CDR3 is TGTGCCAGCAGCGTCGGGACGGACAGGGTTGGTTCACCCCTCCACTTT. It specifies CASSVGTDRVGSPLHF.

This sequence joins TRBV27 and TRBJ1-2; D not resolved. The germline V gene encodes CDR1 MNHEY and CDR2 SMNVEV (reference sequence). V lost 0 bases and J 6 bases, leaving 8 bases between the germline ends. This CDR3 has 13 residues. CDR3 loop: CASSLSPGNGYTF. The CDR3 DNA reads as TGTGCCAGCAGTTTATCGCCTGGCAATGGCTACACCTTC.

The chain carries TRBV27 and TRBJ1-5; the D gene is possibly TRBD1 (6 bases). The V gene lost 5 bases and the J gene lost 7 bases, with 12 bases spanning the gap. Germline CDR1 reads MNHEY; CDR2 reads SMNVEV (reference sequence). This CDR3 is 13 amino acids long. This chain's CDR3 is CASSLLTGQPQHF. As DNA, the CDR3 is TGTGCCAGCAGTCTTCTTACAGGGCAGCCCCAGCATTTT.

J is TRBJ2-1 and V is TRBV5-1; a possible D gene is TRBD2 (5 bases). Looked up from germline, CDR1 is SGHRS and CDR2 is YFSETQ. V shed 0 bases and J shed 10 bases, with 23 bases lying between them. The CDR3 consists of 17 residues. CDR3 in DNA: TGCGCCAGCAGCTTGGCCCCACTAGTCTCCCCCTCGGTGGAGCAGTTCTTC. Translating gives CASSLAPLVSPSVEQFF.

This clone was counted at least ten times. The CDR3 DNA is TGTGCCAGTAGTGAACAGGGGGCGAACACTGAAGCTTTCTTT. Protein sequence: CASSEQGANTEAFF. This chain uses TRBV19 with TRBJ1-1; 9 bases match TRBD1. The CDR3 sequence is 14 residues long. V shed 5 bases, J shed 1 base, and the junction held 2 bases outside the gene matches. Germline CDR1 LNHDA, CDR2 SQIVND (reference sequence).